This T cell receptor beta chain was profiled in a study of shared clonotypes between healthy human individuals. As for the study in general: Three plates each covered CD4 naive and memory; CD8 naive two, CD8 memory one.

Details on this clone: No antigen is known for it.

CD45RO-negative CD8 cells positively selected for CCR7 made up the naive population, which excluded terminally differentiated effector memory CD45RA+ cells. The data were produced by immunoSEQ multiplex PCR, yet TCRdb's version contains in-frame clones alone and is incomplete. The sample lists approximately 590,000 clones; 95% were seen once. Whole-study findings and limits: Naive subsets generally had larger estimated richness than memory subsets.

Specimen: naive CD8+ T cells sorted from blood. The TCR was taken from a woman in her 30s in good health.

The CDR3 coding sequence is TGTGCCAGCAGCCGGGGGGGTTACCTACAGGGGTACTTC. Protein sequence: CASSRGGYLQGYF. V gene TRBV5-8 combines with J gene TRBJ2-7, with 8 bases matching TRBD2. The CDR3 has 13 residues. V lost 4 bases to trimming and J lost 12 bases; unmatched junction nucleotides: 12. Germline CDR1 and CDR2: SGHTS and YDEGEE.